The 8 T cell receptor beta chains below all came from one sample that was sequenced in a study of blood T cells in healthy people across ages. Next came a second PCR, run for 7 to 11 cycles, which used a sample-barcoded 5' primer along with a J-beta primer mix. TCRdb used MiXCR to reprocess the 5' RACE reads, holding one entry per CDR3 protein. The sample lists hundreds of thousands of distinct CDR3 sequences, under 40% occurring once. The sample was blood. Every receptor here comes from a man aged 18-30 years in good health.

Only a few counts were recorded for this clonotype. The chain links TRBV2 to TRBJ2-5; possibly TRBD1 for D (6 bases). Trimming shortened V by 11 bases and J by 2 bases, and 18 bases separated the two germline ends. From germline, CDR1 is SNHLY and CDR2 FYNNEI. CDR3 length equals 14 residues. In DNA, the CDR3 is TGTGCCGGCTCGAGGGGGATTAATCAAGAGACCCAGTACTTC. Amino acid sequence: CAGSRGINQETQYF.

The chain carries TRBV4-1 and TRBJ2-2, with D possibly being TRBD1 (6 bases). CDR3 length: 15 residues. Trimming took off 2 bases at V and 4 bases at J, with 11 bases between the two ends. Germline assignment: CDR1 MGHRA and CDR2 YSYEKL. The CDR3 coding sequence is TGCGCCAGCAGCCAAAGTCAGGGGAGCACCGGGGAGCTGTTTTTT. It codes for CASSQSQGSTGELFF.

This clonotype showed up just a few times. The genes are TRBV7-3 and TRBJ1-6, with D uncertain. Per germline, CDR1 SGHTA and CDR2 FQGTGA. This CDR3 has 13 amino acids. The V and J ends lost 8 bases and 6 bases respectively, with 11 bases between them. Written as DNA, the CDR3 is TGTGCCAGCTCCGAACGGGGTAATTCACCCCTCCACTTT. Its protein is CASSERGNSPLHF.

The chain links TRBV7-2 to TRBJ2-3, with 11 bases matching TRBD2. CDR1 is SGHTA, CDR2 FQGNSA, per germline. The CDR3 consists of 16 residues. The trim removed 3 bases at V and 9 bases at J, leaving 11 bases unmatched. Here the CDR3 reads CASSLMASGGIETQYF. The CDR3 DNA is TGTGCCAGCAGCTTGATGGCTAGCGGGGGGATCGAAACGCAGTATTTT.

Details on this clonotype: An end of the junction differs from the germline gene, which may be a read error. The chain carries TRBV5-1 and TRBJ2-3, with a possible D match to TRBD1 (6 bases). Germline assignment: CDR1 SGHRS and CDR2 YFSETQ. There are 14 residues in the CDR3. CDR3 DNA: TGCGCCAGCAGCCCCAGACAGGCCACAGATATGCAGTATTTT. Its translation: CASSPRQATDMQYF.

The chain has TRBV4-3 and TRBJ1-4; D might be TRBD1 (6 bases). V was clipped by 0 bases and J by 6 bases, with 11 bases between them. The CDR3 contains 15 residues. Per germline, CDR1 LGHNA and CDR2 YSLEER. CDR3: CASSQDLGAYEKLFF. The DNA of the CDR3 is TGCGCCAGCAGCCAAGATTTGGGGGCTTATGAAAAACTGTTTTTT.

This clonotype was counted only a few times. One base away lies a much larger clone, so this may be a sequencing read error. The rearrangement links TRBV12-3 or TRBV12-4 to TRBJ2-7; D gene unclear. This CDR3 region has 12 residues. V shed 0 bases and J shed 7 bases, with 7 bases lying between them. Here the CDR3 reads CASSLARDEQYF. For the CDR3, the DNA is TGTGCCAGCAGTTTAGCTAGAGATGAGCAGTACTTC.

The CDR3 spells CSVGKGQDKRGYTF. The DNA of the CDR3 is TGCAGCGTTGGCAAAGGACAGGATAAACGTGGCTACACCTTC. The chain couples TRBV29-1 to TRBJ1-2; 7 bases match TRBD1. Germline CDR1 reads SQVTM; CDR2 reads ANQGSEA. The CDR3 length is 14 residues. Trimming took 4 bases from V and 7 from J; bases not matched to a gene: 12.